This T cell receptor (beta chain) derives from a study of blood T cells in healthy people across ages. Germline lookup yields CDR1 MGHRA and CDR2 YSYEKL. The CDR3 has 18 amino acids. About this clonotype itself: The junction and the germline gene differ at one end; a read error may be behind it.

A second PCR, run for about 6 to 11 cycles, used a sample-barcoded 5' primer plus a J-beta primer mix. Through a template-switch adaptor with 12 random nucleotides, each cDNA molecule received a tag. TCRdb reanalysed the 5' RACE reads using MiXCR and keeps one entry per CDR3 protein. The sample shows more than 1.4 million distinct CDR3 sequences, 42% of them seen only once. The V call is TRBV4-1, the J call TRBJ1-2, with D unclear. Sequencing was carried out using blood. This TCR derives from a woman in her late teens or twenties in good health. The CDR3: CAGSQDPGPGGGYYGYTF. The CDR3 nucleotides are TGCGCCGGCAGCCAAGACCCCGGACCGGGAGGAGGGTACTATGGCTACACCTTC.